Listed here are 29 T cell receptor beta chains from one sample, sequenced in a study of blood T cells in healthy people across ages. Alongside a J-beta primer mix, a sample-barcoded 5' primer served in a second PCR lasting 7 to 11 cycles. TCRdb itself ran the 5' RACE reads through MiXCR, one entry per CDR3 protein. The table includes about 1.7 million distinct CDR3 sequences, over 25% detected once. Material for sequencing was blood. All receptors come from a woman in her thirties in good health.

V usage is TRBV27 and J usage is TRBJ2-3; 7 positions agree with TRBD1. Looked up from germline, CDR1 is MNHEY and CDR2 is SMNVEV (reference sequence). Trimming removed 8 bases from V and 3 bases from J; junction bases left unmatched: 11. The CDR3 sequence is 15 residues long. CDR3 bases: TGTGCCAGCCATATGTTGGACAGGCAGACAGATACGCAGTATTTT. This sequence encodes CASHMLDRQTDTQYF.

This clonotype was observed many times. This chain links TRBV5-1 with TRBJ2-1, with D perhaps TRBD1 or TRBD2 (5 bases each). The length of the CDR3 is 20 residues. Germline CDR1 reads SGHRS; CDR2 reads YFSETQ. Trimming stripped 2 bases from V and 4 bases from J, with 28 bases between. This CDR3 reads CASSFHSATPPSEGYNEQFF. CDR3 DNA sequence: TGCGCCAGCAGCTTTCACTCCGCGACACCACCATCCGAGGGGTACAATGAGCAGTTCTTC.

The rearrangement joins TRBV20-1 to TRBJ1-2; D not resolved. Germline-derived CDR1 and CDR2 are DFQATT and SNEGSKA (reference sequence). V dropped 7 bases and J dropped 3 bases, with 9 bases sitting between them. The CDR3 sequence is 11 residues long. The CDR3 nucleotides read TGCAGTGTCAGACTGGACTATGGCTACACCTTC. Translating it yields CSVRLDYGYTF.

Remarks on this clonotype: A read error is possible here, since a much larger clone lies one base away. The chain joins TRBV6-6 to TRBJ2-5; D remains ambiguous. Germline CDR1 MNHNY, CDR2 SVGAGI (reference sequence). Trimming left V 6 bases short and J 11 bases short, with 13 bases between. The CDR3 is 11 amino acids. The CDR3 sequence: CASSHEDEQYF. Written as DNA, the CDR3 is TGTGCCAGCAGCCACGAGGATGAGCAGTACTTC.

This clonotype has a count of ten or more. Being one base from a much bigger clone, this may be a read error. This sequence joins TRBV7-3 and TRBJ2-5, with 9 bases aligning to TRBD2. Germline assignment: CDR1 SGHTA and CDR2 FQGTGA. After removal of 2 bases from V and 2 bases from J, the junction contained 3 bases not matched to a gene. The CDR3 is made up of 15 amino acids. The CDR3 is CASSLLAGRQETQYF. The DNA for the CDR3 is TGTGCCAGCAGCTTACTAGCGGGGCGACAAGAGACCCAGTACTTC.

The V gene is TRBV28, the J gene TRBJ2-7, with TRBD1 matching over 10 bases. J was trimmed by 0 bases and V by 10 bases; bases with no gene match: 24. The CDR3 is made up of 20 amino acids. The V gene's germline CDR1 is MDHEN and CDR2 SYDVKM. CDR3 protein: CATKTSGGDRGVGSSYEQYF. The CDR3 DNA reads TGTGCCACCAAAACTTCGGGAGGGGACAGGGGCGTGGGGAGCTCCTACGAGCAGTACTTC.

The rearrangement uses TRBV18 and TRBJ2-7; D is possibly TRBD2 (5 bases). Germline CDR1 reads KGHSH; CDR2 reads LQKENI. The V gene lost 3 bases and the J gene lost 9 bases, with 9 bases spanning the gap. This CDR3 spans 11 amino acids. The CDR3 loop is CASSPGSSQYF. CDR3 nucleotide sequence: TGTGCCAGCTCACCGGGGAGTTCGCAGTACTTC.

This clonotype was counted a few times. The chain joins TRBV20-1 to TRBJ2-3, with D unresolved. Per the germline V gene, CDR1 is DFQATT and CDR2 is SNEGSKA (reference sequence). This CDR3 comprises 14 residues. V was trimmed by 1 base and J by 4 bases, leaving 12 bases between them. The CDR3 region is CSARGATKADTQYF. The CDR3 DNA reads TGCAGTGCTAGAGGGGCCACTAAGGCAGATACGCAGTATTTT.

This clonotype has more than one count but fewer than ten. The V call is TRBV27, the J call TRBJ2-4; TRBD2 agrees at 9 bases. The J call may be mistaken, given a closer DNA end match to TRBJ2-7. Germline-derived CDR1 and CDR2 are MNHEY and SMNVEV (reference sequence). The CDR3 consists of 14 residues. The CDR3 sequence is CASSREGTSTEQYF. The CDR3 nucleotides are TGTGCCAGCAGTCGAGAGGGGACTAGCACCGAGCAGTACTTC.

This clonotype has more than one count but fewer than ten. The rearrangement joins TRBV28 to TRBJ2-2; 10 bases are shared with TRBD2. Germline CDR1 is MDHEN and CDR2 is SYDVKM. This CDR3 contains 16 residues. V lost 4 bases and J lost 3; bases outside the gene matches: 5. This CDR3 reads CASSSWTSGDTGELFF. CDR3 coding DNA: TGTGCCAGCAGTTCGTGGACTAGCGGAGACACCGGGGAGCTGTTTTTT.

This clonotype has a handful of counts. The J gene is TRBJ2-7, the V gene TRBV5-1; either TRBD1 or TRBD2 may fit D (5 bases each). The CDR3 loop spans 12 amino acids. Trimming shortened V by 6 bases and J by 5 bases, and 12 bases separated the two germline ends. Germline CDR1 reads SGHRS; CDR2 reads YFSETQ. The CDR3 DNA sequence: TGCGCCAGCAAGGGAGAGGGGCACGAGCAGTACTTC. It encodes CASKGEGHEQYF.

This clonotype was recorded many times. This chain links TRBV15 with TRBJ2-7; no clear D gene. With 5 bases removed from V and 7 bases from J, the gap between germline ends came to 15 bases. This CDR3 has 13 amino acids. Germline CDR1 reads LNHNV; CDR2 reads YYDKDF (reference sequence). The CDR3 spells CATSLEVADEQYF. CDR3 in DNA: TGTGCCACCAGCCTAGAGGTAGCAGATGAGCAGTACTTC.

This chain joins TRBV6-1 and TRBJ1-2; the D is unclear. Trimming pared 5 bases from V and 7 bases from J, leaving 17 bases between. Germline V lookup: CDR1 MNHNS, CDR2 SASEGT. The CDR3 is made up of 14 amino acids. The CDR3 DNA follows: TGTGCCAGCAGTTGGGTCGGGAGGGTAGGTGGCTACACCTTC. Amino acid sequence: CASSWVGRVGGYTF.

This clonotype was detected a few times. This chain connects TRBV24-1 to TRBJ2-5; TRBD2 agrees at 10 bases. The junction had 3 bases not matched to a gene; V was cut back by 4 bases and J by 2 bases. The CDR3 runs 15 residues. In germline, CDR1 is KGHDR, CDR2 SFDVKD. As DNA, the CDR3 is TGTGCCACCAGTGACCAGACTAGCGGGCAAGAGACCCAGTACTTC. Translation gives CATSDQTSGQETQYF.

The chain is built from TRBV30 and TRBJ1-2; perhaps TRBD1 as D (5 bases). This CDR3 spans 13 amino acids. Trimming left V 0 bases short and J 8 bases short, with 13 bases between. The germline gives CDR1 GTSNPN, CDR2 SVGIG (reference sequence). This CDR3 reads CAWSVGPTMGYTF. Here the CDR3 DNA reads TGTGCCTGGAGTGTGGGACCCACCATGGGCTACACCTTC.

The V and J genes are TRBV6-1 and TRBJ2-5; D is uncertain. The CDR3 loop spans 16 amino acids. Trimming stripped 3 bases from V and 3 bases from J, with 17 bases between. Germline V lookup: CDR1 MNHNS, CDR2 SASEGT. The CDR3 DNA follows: TGTGCCAGCAGTGATCACGCAAGTCGGCAGGAAGAGACCCAGTACTTC. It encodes CASSDHASRQEETQYF.

The CDR3, as DNA: TGTGCCAGCAGCGGGCGACTAGCGGGGGGACTCTACAATGAGCAGTTCTTC. This codes for CASSGRLAGGLYNEQFF. This sequence joins TRBV7-2 and TRBJ2-1, with 13 bases fitting TRBD2. CDR3 length: 17 residues. Germline loops: CDR1 SGHTA, CDR2 FQGNSA. The junction had 7 bases not matched to a gene; V was cut back by 5 bases and J by 3 bases.

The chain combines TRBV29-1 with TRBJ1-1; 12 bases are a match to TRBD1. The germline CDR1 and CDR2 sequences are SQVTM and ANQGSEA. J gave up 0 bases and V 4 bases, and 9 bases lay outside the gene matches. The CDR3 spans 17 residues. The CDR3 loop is CSVALRDRGRLNTEAFF. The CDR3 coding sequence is TGCAGCGTTGCCCTCCGGGACAGGGGGCGCTTGAACACTGAAGCTTTCTTT. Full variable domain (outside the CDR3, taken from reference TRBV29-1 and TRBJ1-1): SAVISQKPSRDICQRGTSLTIQCQVDSQVTMMFWYRQQPGQSLTLIATANQGSEATYESGFVIDKFPISRPNLTFSTLTVSNMSPEDSSIYLCSVALRDRGRLNTEAFFGQGTRLTVV.

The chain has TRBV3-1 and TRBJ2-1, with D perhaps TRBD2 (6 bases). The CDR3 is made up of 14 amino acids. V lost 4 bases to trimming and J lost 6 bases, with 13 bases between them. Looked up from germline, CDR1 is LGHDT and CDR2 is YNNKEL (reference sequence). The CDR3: CASSPHGTRNEQFF. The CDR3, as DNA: TGTGCCAGCAGCCCTCACGGGACTCGCAATGAGCAGTTCTTC.

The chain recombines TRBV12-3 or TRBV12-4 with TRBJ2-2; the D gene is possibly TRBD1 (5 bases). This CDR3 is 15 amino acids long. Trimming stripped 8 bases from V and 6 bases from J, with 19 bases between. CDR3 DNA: TGTGCCAGCCGAATGGGTCCAAGGGGTGCCGGGGAGCTGTTTTTT. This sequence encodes CASRMGPRGAGELFF.

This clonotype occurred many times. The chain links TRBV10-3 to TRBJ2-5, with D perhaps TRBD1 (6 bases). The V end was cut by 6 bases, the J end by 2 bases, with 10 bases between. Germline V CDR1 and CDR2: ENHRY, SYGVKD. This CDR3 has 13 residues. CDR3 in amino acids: CAIRTDRQETQYF. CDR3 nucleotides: TGTGCCATCAGGACGGACAGACAAGAGACCCAGTACTTC.

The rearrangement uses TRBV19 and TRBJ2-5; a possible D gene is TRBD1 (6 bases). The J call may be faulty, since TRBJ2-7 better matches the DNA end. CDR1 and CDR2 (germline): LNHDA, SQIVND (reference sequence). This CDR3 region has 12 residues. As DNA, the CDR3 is TGTGCCAGTAGTATCAGGGGTGGCGAGCAGTACTTC. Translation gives CASSIRGGEQYF.

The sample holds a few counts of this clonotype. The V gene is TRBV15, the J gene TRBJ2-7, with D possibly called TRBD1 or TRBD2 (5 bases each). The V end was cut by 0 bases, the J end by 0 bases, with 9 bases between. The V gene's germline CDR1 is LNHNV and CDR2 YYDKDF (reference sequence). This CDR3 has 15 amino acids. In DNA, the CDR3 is TGTGCCACCAGCAGAGATCCCGGGGCCTCCTACGAGCAGTACTTC. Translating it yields CATSRDPGASYEQYF.

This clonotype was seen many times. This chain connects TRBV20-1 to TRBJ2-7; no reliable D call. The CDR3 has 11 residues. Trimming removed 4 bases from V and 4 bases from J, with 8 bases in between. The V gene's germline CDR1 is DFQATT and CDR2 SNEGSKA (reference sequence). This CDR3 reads CSATTLYEQYF. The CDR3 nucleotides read TGCAGTGCTACGACCCTTTACGAGCAGTACTTC.

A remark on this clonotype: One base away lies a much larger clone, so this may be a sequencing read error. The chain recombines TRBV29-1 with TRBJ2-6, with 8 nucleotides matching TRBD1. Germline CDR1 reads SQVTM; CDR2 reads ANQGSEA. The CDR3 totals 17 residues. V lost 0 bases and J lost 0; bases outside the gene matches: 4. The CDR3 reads CSVEDPGGLSGANVLTF. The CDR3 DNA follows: TGCAGCGTTGAAGATCCAGGGGGCCTCTCTGGGGCCAACGTCCTGACTTTC.

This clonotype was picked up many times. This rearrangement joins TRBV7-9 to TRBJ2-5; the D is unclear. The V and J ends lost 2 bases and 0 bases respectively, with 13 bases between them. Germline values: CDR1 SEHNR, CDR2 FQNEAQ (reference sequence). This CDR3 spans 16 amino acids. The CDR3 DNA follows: TGTGCCAGCAGCTTAAATCTTGTCGGGTACCAAGAGACCCAGTACTTC. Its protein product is CASSLNLVGYQETQYF.

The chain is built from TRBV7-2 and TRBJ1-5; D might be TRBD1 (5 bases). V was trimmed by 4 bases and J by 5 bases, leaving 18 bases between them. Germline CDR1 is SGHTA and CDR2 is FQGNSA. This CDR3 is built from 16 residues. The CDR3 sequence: CASSSKAGRGDQPQHF. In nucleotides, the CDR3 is TGTGCCAGCAGCTCAAAAGCGGGGCGGGGTGATCAGCCCCAGCATTTT.

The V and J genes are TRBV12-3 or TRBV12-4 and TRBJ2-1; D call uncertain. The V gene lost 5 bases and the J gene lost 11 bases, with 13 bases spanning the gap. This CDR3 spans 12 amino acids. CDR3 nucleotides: TGTGCCAGCAGTATAAGTTTTTCTAAGCAGTTCTTC. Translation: CASSISFSKQFF.

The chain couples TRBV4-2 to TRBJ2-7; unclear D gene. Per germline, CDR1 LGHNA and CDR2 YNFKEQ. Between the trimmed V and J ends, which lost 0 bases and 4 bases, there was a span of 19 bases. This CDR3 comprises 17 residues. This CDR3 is CASSQDRDGKMRYEQYF. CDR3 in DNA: TGTGCCAGCAGCCAAGATCGCGATGGCAAGATGAGGTACGAGCAGTACTTC.